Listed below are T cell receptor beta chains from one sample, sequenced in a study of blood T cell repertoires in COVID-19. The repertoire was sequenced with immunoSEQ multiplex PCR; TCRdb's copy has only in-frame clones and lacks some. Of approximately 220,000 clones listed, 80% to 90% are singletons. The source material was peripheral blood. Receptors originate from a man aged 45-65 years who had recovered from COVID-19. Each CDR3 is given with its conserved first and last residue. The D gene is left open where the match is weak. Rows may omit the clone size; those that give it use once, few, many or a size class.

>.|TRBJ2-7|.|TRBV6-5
CASSMVAPSSYEQYF
TGTGCCAGCAGTATGGTAGCGCCGAGCTCCTACGAGCAGTACTTC
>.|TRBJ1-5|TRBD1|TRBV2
CASDRTGSKVNQPQHF
TGTGCCAGCGATAGGACAGGGTCAAAGGTGAATCAGCCCCAGCATTTT
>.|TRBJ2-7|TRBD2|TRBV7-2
CASSAGLAYEQYF
TGTGCCAGCAGCGCGGGACTAGCCTACGAGCAGTACTTC
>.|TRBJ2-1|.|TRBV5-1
CASSFQGTYNEQFF
TGCGCCAGCAGCTTTCAGGGGACCTACAATGAGCAGTTCTTC
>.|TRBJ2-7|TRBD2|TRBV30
CAWKTRGGVREQYF
TGTGCCTGGAAGACGCGCGGGGGAGTACGGGAGCAGTACTTC
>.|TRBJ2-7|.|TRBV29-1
CSVEDREGTYEQYF
TGCAGCGTTGAAGATCGGGAAGGGACCTACGAGCAGTACTTC
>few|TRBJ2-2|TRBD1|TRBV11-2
CASSPWTGVNTGELFF
TGTGCCAGCAGCCCTTGGACAGGGGTAAACACCGGGGAGCTGTTTTTT
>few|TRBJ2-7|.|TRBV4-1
CASSQDYGAEAYEQYF
TGCGCCAGCAGCCAAGATTATGGAGCGGAAGCCTACGAGCAGTACTTC
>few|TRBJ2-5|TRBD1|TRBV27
CASSFRQGAQETQYF
TGTGCCAGCAGTTTCCGACAGGGCGCGCAAGAGACCCAGTACTTC
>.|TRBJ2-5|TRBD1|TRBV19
CASSISRLTGGVETQYF
TGTGCCAGTAGTATCTCACGACTGACAGGGGGCGTGGAGACCCAGTACTTC
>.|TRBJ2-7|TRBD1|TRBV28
CASSFTGTGAYEQYF
TGTGCCAGCAGCTTTACCGGGACAGGCGCCTACGAGCAGTACTTC
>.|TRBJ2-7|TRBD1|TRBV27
CASSFGHARDRPYEQYF
TGTGCCAGCAGTTTTGGCCATGCCCGGGACAGGCCCTACGAGCAGTACTTC
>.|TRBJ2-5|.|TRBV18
CASSPQGQGETQYF
TGTGCCAGCTCACCTCAGGGTCAGGGAGAGACCCAGTACTTC
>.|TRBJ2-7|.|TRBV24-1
CATADTNYEQYF
TGTGCCACCGCGGACACGAACTACGAGCAGTACTTC
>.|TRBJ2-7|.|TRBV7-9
CAQGDSYEQYF
TGTGCCCAAGGGGACTCCTACGAGCAGTACTTC
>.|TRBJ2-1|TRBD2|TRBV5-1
CASSLFTAGVVNEQFF
TGCGCCAGCAGCTTGTTTACAGCGGGAGTGGTCAATGAGCAGTTCTTC
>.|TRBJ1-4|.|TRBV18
CASSLSGEGEKLFF
TGTGCCAGCTCACTGTCAGGGGAAGGAGAAAAACTGTTTTTT
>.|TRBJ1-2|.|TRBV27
CATFGYPGYTF
TGTGCCACGTTCGGGTATCCTGGCTACACCTTC
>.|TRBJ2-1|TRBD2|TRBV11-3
CASSPGLRYNEQFF
TGTGCCAGCAGCCCGGGACTAAGGTACAATGAGCAGTTCTTC
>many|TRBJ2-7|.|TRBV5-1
CASRPQSTSSYEQYF
TGCGCCAGCAGACCTCAATCGACTAGCTCCTACGAGCAGTACTTC
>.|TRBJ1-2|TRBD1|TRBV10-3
CAISGGQGQISGYTF
TGTGCCATCAGTGGGGGACAGGGGCAAATCTCGGGCTACACCTTC
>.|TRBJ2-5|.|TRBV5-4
CASSLGGVSETQYF
TGTGCCAGCAGCTTGGGGGGGGTTTCAGAGACCCAGTACTTC
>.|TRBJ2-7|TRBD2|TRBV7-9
CASSLSGGQNEQYF
TGTGCCAGCAGCTTATCGGGGGGGCAGAACGAGCAGTACTTC
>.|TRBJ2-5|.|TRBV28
CASSLQGFLTQYF
TGTGCCAGCAGTTTACAGGGGTTCTTGACCCAGTACTTC
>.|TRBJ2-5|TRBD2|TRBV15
CATSRGEGGPQETQYF
TGTGCCACCAGCAGAGGGGAGGGAGGACCCCAAGAGACCCAGTACTTC
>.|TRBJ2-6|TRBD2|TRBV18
CASSPLPGLAGVSGANVLTF
TGTGCCAGCTCACCCCTCCCCGGGCTAGCGGGAGTCTCTGGGGCCAACGTCCTGACTTTC
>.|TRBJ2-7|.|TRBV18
CASSPPGTWAYGEQYF
TGTGCCAGCTCACCACCCGGGACTTGGGCTTACGGGGAGCAGTACTTC
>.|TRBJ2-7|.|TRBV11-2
CASSLDRRLGVYEQYF
TGTGCCAGCAGCTTAGATCGGAGACTAGGGGTCTACGAGCAGTACTTC
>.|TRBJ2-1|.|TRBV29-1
CSVERGNNEQFF
TGCAGCGTTGAACGGGGGAACAATGAGCAGTTCTTC
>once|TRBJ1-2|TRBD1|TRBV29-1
CSVEHRGQGGYTF
TGCAGCGTCGAACACAGGGGGCAAGGTGGCTACACCTTC
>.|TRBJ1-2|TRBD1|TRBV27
CASSRSGQGLGYTF
TGTGCCAGCAGTCGGTCGGGACAGGGGCTCGGCTACACCTTC
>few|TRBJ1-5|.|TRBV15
CATSRDGGSNQPQHF
TGTGCCACCAGCAGAGATGGGGGCAGCAATCAGCCCCAGCATTTT
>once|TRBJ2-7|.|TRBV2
CASKVAEIYEQYF
TGTGCCAGCAAAGTAGCGGAGATTTACGAGCAGTACTTC
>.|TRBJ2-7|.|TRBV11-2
CASSLDPYEQYF
TGTGCCAGCAGCTTAGATCCTTACGAGCAGTACTTC
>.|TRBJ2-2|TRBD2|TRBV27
CASSGTSGSVGDTGELFF
TGTGCCAGCAGTGGGACTAGCGGGAGCGTCGGGGACACCGGGGAGCTGTTTTTT
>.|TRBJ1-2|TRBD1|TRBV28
CASSFPGTGNYGYTF
TGTGCCAGCAGTTTCCCAGGGACAGGGAACTATGGCTACACCTTC
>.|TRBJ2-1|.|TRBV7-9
CASSFSGKVRNEQFF
TGTGCCAGCAGCTTTTCCGGGAAGGTACGCAATGAGCAGTTCTTC
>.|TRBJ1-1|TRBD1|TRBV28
CASSPAGQGRSEAFF
TGTGCCAGCAGTCCCGCAGGACAGGGGAGATCTGAAGCTTTCTTT
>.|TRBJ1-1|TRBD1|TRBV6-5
CASSYLGQGVTEAFF
TGTGCCAGCAGTTATTTGGGACAGGGAGTGACTGAAGCTTTCTTT
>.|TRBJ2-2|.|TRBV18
CASSTAGTGELFF
TGTGCCAGCTCGACCGCCGGGACCGGGGAGCTGTTTTTT
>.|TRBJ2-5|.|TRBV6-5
CASSYSWGTETQYF
TGTGCCAGCAGTTACTCATGGGGCACGGAGACCCAGTACTTC
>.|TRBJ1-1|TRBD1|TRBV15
CATSRDTTGRGTEAFF
TGTGCCACCAGCAGAGATACGACAGGGAGAGGCACTGAAGCTTTCTTT
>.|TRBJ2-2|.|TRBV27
CASSFTGGELFF
TGTGCCAGCAGTTTCACGGGCGGGGAGCTGTTTTTT
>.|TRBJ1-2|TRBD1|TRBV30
CAWSAIERTGGRGYTF
TGTGCCTGGAGTGCTATCGAGCGGACAGGGGGCCGGGGCTACACCTTC
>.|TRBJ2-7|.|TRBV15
CATSRDLAPGLFYEQYF
TGTGCCACCAGCAGAGATCTAGCCCCGGGACTTTTCTACGAGCAGTACTTC
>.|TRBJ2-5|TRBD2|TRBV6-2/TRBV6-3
CASSQSTSGRTETQYF
TGTGCCAGCAGTCAGTCGACTAGCGGGAGGACGGAGACCCAGTACTTC
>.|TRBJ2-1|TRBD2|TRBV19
CASSRTSGYNEQFF
TGTGCCAGTAGTAGGACTAGCGGGTACAATGAGCAGTTCTTC